Described below is a single TCR beta chain sequence and its context. Its target is not known. These data belong to a study of shared clonotypes between healthy human individuals. About the study: The donor pool was made up of a couple of women and three men aged 18 to 49. Each donor's CD8 memory used one plate, CD8 naive two, each CD4 subset three.

Clones were sequenced by immunoSEQ multiplex PCR, and TCRdb holds only the in-frame ones, with some missing. The profile shows about 1 million clones, about 77% of them singletons. General observations from the study: Large depth notwithstanding, sorted-subset sequencing proved incomplete by rarefaction.

Adult donors, all healthy and HIV-negative, had no recent acute infections or vaccinations. This TCR was sampled from a man in his late teens or twenties in good health. Sequenced material: memory CD4+ T cells sorted from blood. Subset noted: CD45RA-negative fraction.

CDR3 sequence: CSVEGINYGYTF. DNA of the CDR3: TGCAGCGTTGAAGGGATTAACTATGGCTACACCTTC. The rearrangement uses TRBV29-1 and TRBJ1-2, with unresolved D. The CDR3 contains 12 residues. Trimming pared 1 base from V and 1 base from J, leaving 4 bases between. Germline loops: CDR1 SQVTM, CDR2 ANQGSEA. Using reference TRBV29-1 and TRBJ1-2 for the parts outside the CDR3, the full variable domain is SAVISQKPSRDICQRGTSLTIQCQVDSQVTMMFWYRQQPGQSLTLIATANQGSEATYESGFVIDKFPISRPNLTFSTLTVSNMSPEDSSIYLCSVEGINYGYTFGSGTRLTVV.